The entry below describes one T cell receptor (beta chain). Its target antigen remains unknown. Base qualities were left out, and no much larger clone turns up one base away. Spanning cysteine to phenylalanine, the CDR3 consists of 15 amino acids. The kept DNA is CDR3 alone, 45 bases in frame from the first base. The germline V gene supplies CDR1 MNHEY and CDR2 SVGAGI. From V the trimming removes 0 bases and from J it removes 6 bases, while the gene matches leave 1 base of the junction unaccounted for. The time point label of this sample denotes: around 22 weeks on oral tofacitinib. The treatment or condition label on this specimen signifies: oral pan-JAK inhibitor, 5-10 mg twice daily. Lesional scalp punch biopsies and peripheral blood were obtained from alopecia areata patients. PBMCs were isolated by density centrifugation and stained for CD3, CD4 and CD8, after which CD4+ and CD8+ T cells were sorted on a FACSAria.

The data originate from a study of CD8+ T cells in alopecia areata (dated by TCRdb to between 2017 and 2018). About the study as a whole: The treated patients took part in an open-label pilot trial in which moderate-to-severe alopecia areata was treated with oral tofacitinib at 5 to 10 mg twice daily. Patients received tofacitinib for 6 to 18 months and were then followed off drug for 6 months to check for delayed response and recurrence. For the treated patients, the SALT score, which quantifies what percentage of scalp surface area is affected, served as the measure of disease severity. High-throughput TCRbeta sequencing was used to examine T cell clonal expansion in alopecia areata in both the C3H/HeJ mouse model and human patients. On the human side, TCRbeta sequencing was run on scalp tissue and on sorted CD4+ and CD8+ peripheral blood T cells from healthy controls and from alopecia areata patients with either patchy or totalis/universalis disease. Biopsies were taken from tofacitinib-treated patients at baseline and at 4 and 24 weeks of treatment, and a later scalp biopsy was taken in several of the tofacitinib-treated patients. Scalp clonality was compared across normal scalp (n=4), patchy alopecia areata scalp (n=8), and alopecia totalis/universalis scalp (n=8). RNA was extracted with the PAXgene miRNA kit for fixed scalp, the miRNeasy kit for PBMCs, and the RNeasy kit for mouse skin. TCRbeta CDR3 regions were amplified by immunoSEQ multiplex PCR with 35 Vbeta forward and 13 Jbeta reverse primers.

The library was produced with the immunoSEQ multiplex PCR assay. To provide template for TCR sequencing, every sample had RNA extracted and reverse transcribed into cDNA. SuperScript III was used to make first-strand cDNA, primed with a 2:1 mix of oligo-dT and random hexamers. A synthetic immune receptor repertoire was used to measure amplification bias, and any remaining bias was corrected computationally. For the original study's pipeline: Raw reads were preprocessed to remove errors, and CDR3 was defined by IMGT conventions from the conserved cysteine to phenylalanine. Clonality was computed as 1 minus the Shannon entropy, with the entropy normalized by log2 of the number of productive unique TCRs. Scalp TCRbeta sequences were cross-referenced with sorted blood CD4 and CD8 repertoires so that the CD4 or CD8 identity of scalp clones could be inferred. In TCRdb, the immuneACCESS table is reduced to in-frame sequences with V and J assigned. These tables do not hold every clone; where another copy was compared, an unresolved V gene accounts for under half, and the others remain unexplained. The V and J calls and the clone size are those of that table, but D and trimming were determined from the DNA. The sample data list around 100,000 clones, and approximately 54% of these were observed just once. The ten most abundant clones make up 9.5% to 15% of the sample.

The paper's findings and limits, for the study overall: Because the treated cohort was small and included a single nonresponder, larger studies are needed to assess links between baseline CD8+ expansion and response. Compared with normal scalp, lesional scalp, particularly in alopecia totalis/universalis, had higher clonality and more expanded CD8+ clones, which suggests antigenic drive. Scalp TCR repertoire analysis is complicated because resident alphabeta T cells in normal human skin are also sequenced, whereas mouse skin is dominated by gammadelta T cells. During tofacitinib treatment, many expanded lesional clones stuck around in both scalp and blood, and this persistence may partly explain why relapse happens after treatment is stopped. Shared TCR sequences between patients were less evident than in mice, which may be partly attributable to HLA diversity in the patient population. With tofacitinib, both scalp clonality and the number of expanded CD8+ clones among the top 100 scalp clones went down significantly.

The V gene is TRBV6-5 and the J gene is TRBJ2-7; the junction holds 14 bases that match TRBD2. Sequenced material: CD8+ T cells sorted from blood, taken at week 24, from a patient treated with tofacitinib. The sequence came from a human donor with alopecia areata. The CDR3 region: CASSYSTSGGAEQYF. The base sequence is TGTGCCAGCAGTTACTCGACTAGCGGGGGGGCCGAGCAGTACTTC.